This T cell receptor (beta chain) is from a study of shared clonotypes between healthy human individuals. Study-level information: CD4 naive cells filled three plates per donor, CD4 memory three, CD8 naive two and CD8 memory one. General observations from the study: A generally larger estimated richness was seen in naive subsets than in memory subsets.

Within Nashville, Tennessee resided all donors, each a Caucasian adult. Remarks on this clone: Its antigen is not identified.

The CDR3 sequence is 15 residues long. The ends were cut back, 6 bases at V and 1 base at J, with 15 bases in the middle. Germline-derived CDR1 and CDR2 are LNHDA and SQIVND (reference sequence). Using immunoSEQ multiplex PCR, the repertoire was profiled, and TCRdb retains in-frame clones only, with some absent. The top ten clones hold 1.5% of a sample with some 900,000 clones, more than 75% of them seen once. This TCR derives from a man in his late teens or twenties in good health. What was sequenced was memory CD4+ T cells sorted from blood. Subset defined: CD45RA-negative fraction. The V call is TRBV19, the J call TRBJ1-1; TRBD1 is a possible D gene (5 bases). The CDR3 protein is CASSPGEGRNTEAFF. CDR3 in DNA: TGTGCCAGTAGCCCGGGGGAGGGTCGGAACACTGAAGCTTTCTTT.